The present TCR beta chain was sequenced within a study of blood T cell repertoires in COVID-19. For the study at large: Acute and convalescent COVID-19 samples came from the United States, Italy and Spain. PBMCs, B-cell-depleted T cells, or T cells were the source of the cDNA or gDNA that made up the material.

Authors' methods: Amplification from reference gene primers served as the basis for estimated nucleated cell counts. Sequencing was performed with immunoSEQ multiplex PCR; in TCRdb, only in-frame clones are kept and a portion is missing. That table gives V, J and clone size, and the DNA gave D and trimming. Of more than 45,000 clones listed, more than 75% were seen once; the top ten hold around 13%. V was clipped by 5 bases and J by 6 bases, with 14 bases between them. CDR3 length: 14 residues. CDR1 and CDR2 (germline): SEHNR, FQNEAQ (reference sequence). V gene TRBV7-9 combines with J gene TRBJ1-5; maybe TRBD1 (6 bases). The TCR sequence derives from a man in his 70s with acute or convalescent COVID-19. What was sequenced was peripheral blood. CDR3 DNA: TGTGCCAGCAGCGACGACAGGAACGGTCAGCCCCAGCATTTT. It is translated as CASSDDRNGQPQHF.